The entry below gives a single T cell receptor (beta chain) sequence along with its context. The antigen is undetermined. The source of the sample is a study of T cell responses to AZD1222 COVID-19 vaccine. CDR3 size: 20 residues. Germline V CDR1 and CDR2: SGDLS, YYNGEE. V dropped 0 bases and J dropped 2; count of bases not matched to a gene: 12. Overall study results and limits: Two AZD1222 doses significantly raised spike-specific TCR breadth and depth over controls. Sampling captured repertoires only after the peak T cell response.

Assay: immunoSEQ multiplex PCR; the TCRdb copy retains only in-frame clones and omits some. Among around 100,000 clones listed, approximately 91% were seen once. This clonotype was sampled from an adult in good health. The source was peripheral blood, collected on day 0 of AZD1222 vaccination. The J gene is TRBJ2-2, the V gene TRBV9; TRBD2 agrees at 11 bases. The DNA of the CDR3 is TGTGCCAGCAGCGTAGTCGGGACAGGGCGACTAGCGGGAAACACCGGGGAGCTGTTTTTT. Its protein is CASSVVGTGRLAGNTGELFF.